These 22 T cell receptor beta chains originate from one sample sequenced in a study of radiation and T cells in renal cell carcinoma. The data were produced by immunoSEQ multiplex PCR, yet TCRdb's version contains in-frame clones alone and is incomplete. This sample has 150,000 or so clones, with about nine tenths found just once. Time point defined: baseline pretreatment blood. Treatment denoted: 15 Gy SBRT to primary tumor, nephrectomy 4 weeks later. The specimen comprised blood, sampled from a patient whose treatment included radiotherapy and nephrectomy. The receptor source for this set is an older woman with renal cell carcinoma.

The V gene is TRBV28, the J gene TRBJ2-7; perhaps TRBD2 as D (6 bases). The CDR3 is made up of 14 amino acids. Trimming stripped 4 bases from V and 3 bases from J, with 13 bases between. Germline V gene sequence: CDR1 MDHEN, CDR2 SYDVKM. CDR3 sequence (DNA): TGTGCCAGCAGTTACGGGAGCAGAGACTACGAGCAGTACTTC. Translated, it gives CASSYGSRDYEQYF.

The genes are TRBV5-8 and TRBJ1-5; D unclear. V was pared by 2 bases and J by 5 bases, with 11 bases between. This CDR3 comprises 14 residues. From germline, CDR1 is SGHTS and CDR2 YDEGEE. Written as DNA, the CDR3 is TGTGCCAGCAGCTTCGGCCGTTCCCATCAGCCCCAGCATTTT. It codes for CASSFGRSHQPQHF.

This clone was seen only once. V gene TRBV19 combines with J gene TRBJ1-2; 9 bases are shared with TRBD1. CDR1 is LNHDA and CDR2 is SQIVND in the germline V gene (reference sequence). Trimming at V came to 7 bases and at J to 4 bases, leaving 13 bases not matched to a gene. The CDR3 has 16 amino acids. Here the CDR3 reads CASTPGRDRVPYGYTF. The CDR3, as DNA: TGTGCCAGTACTCCTGGCCGGGACAGGGTCCCCTATGGCTACACCTTC.

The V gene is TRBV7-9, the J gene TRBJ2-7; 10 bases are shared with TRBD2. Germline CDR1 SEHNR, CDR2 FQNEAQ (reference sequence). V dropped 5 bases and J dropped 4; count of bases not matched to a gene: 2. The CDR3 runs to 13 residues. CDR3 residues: CASSPSGGYEQYF. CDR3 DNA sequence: TGTGCCAGCAGCCCTAGCGGGGGTTACGAGCAGTACTTC.

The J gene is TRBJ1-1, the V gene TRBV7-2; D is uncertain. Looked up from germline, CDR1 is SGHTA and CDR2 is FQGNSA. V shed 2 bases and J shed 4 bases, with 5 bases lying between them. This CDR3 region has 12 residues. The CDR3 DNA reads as TGTGCCAGCAGCTTAAGGGCCACTGAAGCTTTCTTT. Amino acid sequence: CASSLRATEAFF.

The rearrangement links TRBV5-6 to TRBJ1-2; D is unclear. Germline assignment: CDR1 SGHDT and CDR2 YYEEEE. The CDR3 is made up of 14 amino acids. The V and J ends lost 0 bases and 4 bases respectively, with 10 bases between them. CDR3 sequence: CASSLGPQTYGYTF. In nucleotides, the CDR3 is TGTGCCAGCAGCTTGGGTCCACAGACCTATGGCTACACCTTC.

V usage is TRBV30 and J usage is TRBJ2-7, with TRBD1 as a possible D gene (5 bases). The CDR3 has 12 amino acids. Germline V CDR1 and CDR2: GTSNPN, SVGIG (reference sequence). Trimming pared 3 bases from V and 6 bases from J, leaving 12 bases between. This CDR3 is CAWSRDLSEQYF. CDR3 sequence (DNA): TGTGCCTGGAGCAGGGATCTTTCCGAGCAGTACTTC.

CDR3 DNA: TGTGCCAGCAGCGTGACCGGGACGGAGTATGGCTACACCTTC. This encodes CASSVTGTEYGYTF. The chain has TRBV2 and TRBJ1-2; D may be TRBD1 (5 bases). CDR1 SNHLY and CDR2 FYNNEI come from the germline V gene. The CDR3 loop spans 14 amino acids. V was cut by 6 bases and J by 5 bases, with 16 bases left in between.

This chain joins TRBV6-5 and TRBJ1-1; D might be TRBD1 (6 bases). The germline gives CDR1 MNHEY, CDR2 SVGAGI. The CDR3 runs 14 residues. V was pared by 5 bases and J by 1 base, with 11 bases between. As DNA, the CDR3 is TGTGCCAGCAGTCCTAAGACAGGGAACACTGAAGCTTTCTTT. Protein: CASSPKTGNTEAFF.

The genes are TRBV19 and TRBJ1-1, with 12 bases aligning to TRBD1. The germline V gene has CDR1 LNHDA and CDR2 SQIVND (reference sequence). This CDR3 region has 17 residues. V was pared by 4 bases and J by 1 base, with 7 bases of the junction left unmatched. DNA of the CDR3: TGTGCCAGTAGTACTGGGACAGGGGGCGTTAAGAACACTGAAGCTTTCTTT. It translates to CASSTGTGGVKNTEAFF.

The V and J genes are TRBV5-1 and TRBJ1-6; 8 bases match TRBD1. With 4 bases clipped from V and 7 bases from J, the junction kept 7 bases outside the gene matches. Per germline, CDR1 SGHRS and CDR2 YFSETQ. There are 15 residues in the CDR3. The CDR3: CASSQTGAGNSPLHF. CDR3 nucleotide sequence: TGCGCCAGCAGCCAGACAGGGGCAGGAAATTCACCCCTCCACTTT.

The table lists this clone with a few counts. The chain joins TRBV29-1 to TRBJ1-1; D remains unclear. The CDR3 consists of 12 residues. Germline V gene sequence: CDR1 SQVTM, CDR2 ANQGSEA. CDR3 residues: CNARSSDTEAFF. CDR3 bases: TGCAACGCTCGCTCCTCGGACACTGAAGCTTTCTTT.

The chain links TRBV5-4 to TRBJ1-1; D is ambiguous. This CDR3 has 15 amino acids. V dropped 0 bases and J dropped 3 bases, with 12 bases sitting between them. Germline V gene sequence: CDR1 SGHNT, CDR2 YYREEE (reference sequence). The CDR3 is CASSLGGTLDTEAFF. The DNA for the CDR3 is TGTGCCAGCAGCTTGGGAGGTACCCTGGACACTGAAGCTTTCTTT.

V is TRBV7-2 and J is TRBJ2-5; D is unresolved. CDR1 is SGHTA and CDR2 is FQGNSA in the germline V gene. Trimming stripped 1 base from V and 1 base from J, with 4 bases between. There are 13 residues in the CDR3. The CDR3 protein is CASSLGGQETQYF. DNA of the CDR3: TGTGCCAGCAGCTTAGGGGGCCAAGAGACCCAGTACTTC.

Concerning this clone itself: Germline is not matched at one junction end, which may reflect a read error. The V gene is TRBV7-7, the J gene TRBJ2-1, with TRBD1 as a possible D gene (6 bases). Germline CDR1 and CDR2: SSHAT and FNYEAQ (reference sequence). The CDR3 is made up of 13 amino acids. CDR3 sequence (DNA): TGTGCTAGCAGCTCTGGGACAAATAATGAGCAGTTCTTC. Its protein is CASSSGTNNEQFF. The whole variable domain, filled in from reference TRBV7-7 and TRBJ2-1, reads GAGVSQSPRYKVTKRGQDVTLRCDPISSHATLYWYQQALGQGPEFLTYFNYEAQPDKSGLPSDRFSAERPEGSISTLTIQRTEQRDSAMYRCASSSGTNNEQFFGPGTRLTVL.

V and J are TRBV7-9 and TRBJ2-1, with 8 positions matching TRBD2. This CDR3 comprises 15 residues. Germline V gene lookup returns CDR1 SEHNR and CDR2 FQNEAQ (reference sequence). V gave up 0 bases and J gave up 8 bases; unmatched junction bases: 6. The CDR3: CASSLAGTSLYEQFF. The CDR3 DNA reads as TGTGCCAGCAGCTTAGCCGGGACTAGTCTCTATGAGCAGTTCTTC.

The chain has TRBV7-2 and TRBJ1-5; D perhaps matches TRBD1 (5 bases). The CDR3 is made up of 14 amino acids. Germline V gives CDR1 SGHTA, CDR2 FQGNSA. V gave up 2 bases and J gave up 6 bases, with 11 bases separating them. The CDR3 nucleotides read TGTGCCAGCAGCTTATGGGGGGAAGGTCAGCCCCAGCATTTT. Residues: CASSLWGEGQPQHF.

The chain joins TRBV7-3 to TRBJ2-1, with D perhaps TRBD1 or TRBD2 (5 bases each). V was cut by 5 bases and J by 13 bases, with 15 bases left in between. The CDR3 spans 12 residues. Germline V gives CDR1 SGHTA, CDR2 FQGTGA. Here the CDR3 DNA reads TGTGCCAGCAGCACTCCGGGGCTCCCCCAGTTCTTC. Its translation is CASSTPGLPQFF.

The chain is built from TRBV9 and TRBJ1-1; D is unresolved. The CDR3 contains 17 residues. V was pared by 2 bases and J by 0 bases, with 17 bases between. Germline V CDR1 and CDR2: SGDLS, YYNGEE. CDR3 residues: CASSVTPAPFLNTEAFF. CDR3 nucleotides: TGTGCCAGCAGCGTTACTCCAGCGCCGTTCTTGAACACTGAAGCTTTCTTT.

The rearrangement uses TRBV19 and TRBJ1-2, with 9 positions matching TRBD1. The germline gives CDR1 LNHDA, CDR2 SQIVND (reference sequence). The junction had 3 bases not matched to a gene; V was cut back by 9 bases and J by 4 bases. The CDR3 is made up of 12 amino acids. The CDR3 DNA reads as TGTGCCAGCGGGACAGGGCCCTATGGCTACACCTTC. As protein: CASGTGPYGYTF.

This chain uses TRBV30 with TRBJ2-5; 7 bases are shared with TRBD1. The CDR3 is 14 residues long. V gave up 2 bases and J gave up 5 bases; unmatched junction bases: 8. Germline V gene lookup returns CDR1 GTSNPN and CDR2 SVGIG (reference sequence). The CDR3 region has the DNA TGTGCCTGGAGTACAGGGGAGTACGGGGAGACCCAGTACTTC. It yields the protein CAWSTGEYGETQYF.

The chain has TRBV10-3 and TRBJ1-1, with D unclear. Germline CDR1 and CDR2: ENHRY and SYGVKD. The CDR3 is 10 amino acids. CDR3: CAAGNTEAFF. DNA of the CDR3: TGTGCGGCGGGGAACACTGAAGCTTTCTTT.